What follows are 25 T cell receptor beta chains derived from one specimen sequenced in a study of blood T cell repertoires in COVID-19. This table comes from immunoSEQ multiplex PCR, and its TCRdb copy is limited to in-frame clones, with some not included. Of about 480,000 clones in the sample, approximately 89% were seen once. The sample comprised peripheral blood. These receptors came from a young man with COVID-19, enrolled during active disease.

The chain joins TRBV18 to TRBJ2-6, with 8 bases identical to TRBD1. Germline-derived CDR1 and CDR2 are KGHSH and LQKENI. The CDR3 length is 15 residues. Trimming at V came to 3 bases and at J to 4 bases, leaving 2 bases not matched to a gene. CDR3 DNA sequence: TGTGCCAGCTCACCGGACAGGGCCGGGGCCAACGTCCTGACTTTC. Its protein product is CASSPDRAGANVLTF. The full variable domain, rest sourced from reference TRBV18 and TRBJ2-6, is NAGVMQNPRHLVRRRGQEARLRCSPMKGHSHVYWYRQLPEEGLKFMVYLQKENIIDESGMPKERFSAEFPKEGPSILRIQQVVRGDSAAYFCASSPDRAGANVLTFGAGSRLTVL.

V and J are TRBV4-2 and TRBJ2-5; 7 bases agree with TRBD2. The CDR3 loop spans 15 amino acids. The junction had 6 bases not matched to a gene; V was cut back by 0 bases and J by 5 bases. Germline CDR1 and CDR2: LGHNA and YNFKEQ. CDR3 DNA: TGTGCCAGCAGCCAAGATCTTTTCGGGGGGGAGACCCAGTACTTC. Translated: CASSQDLFGGETQYF.

This sequence joins TRBV25-1 and TRBJ1-2, with TRBD1 as a possible D gene (6 bases). The CDR3 has 13 residues. The germline V and J ends were trimmed by 6 bases and 4 bases, with 12 bases remaining between them. Germline V gene data show CDR1 as MGHDK and CDR2 as SYGVNS. The CDR3 DNA is TGTGCCAGCAGAGCTCTACAGGGCTATGGCTACACCTTC. Its translation is CASRALQGYGYTF.

The rearrangement joins TRBV6-1 to TRBJ2-7; 7 nucleotides match TRBD2. The CDR3 is 13 amino acids. CDR1 is MNHNS and CDR2 is SASEGT in the germline V gene. The V and J ends lost 2 bases and 6 bases, in that order; junction bases with no gene match: 4. The CDR3: CASSEIGRGEQYF. CDR3 bases: TGTGCCAGCAGTGAAATAGGGAGGGGCGAGCAGTACTTC.

The chain has TRBV5-1 and TRBJ1-1; no clear D. Germline loops: CDR1 SGHRS, CDR2 YFSETQ. V gave up 0 bases and J gave up 10 bases, with 13 bases separating them. This CDR3 contains 13 residues. The CDR3 nucleotides are TGCGCCAGCAGCTTGGATCCCTACCTGAGAGCTTTCTTT. The encoded protein is CASSLDPYLRAFF.

The sample holds a few counts of this clone. The gene calls are TRBV7-9 and TRBJ1-5; D remains unclear. The germline V gene encodes CDR1 SEHNR and CDR2 FQNEAQ (reference sequence). CDR3 length: 14 residues. V was cut by 5 bases and J by 0 bases, with 8 bases left in between. This CDR3 is CASSISNSNQPQHF. CDR3 nucleotides: TGTGCCAGCAGCATAAGCAATAGCAATCAGCCCCAGCATTTT.

The V call is TRBV11-3, the J call TRBJ2-7; 8 bases fit TRBD1. Per the germline V gene, CDR1 is SGHNT and CDR2 is YENEEA. The CDR3 extends over 15 amino acids. V trimming: 5 bases; J trimming: 1 base; junction bases outside the gene matches: 7. CDR3 nucleotides: TGTGCCAGCAGCCCTGCAGGACAGGGATCCTACGAGCAGTACTTC. This codes for CASSPAGQGSYEQYF.

The rearrangement joins TRBV5-1 to TRBJ2-3; 7 positions agree with TRBD2. The CDR3 runs 15 residues. Germline V CDR1 and CDR2: SGHRS, YFSETQ. The V gene end was trimmed by 7 bases and the J gene end by 3 bases; junction bases not matched to a gene: 11. The CDR3 reads CASAALAGVTDTQYF. The CDR3 DNA sequence: TGCGCCAGCGCTGCTTTGGCGGGAGTGACAGATACGCAGTATTTT.

The V and J genes are TRBV5-6 and TRBJ2-1, with TRBD1 identical over 7 bases. The CDR3 consists of 14 residues. CDR1 SGHDT and CDR2 YYEEEE come from the germline V gene. With V trimmed by 3 bases and J by 7 bases, 7 bases remained unmatched. This chain's CDR3 is CASSSGTVGNEQFF. DNA of the CDR3: TGTGCCAGCAGCTCGGGGACAGTGGGAAATGAGCAGTTCTTC.

V gene TRBV3-1 (or the pseudogene TRBV3-2) combines with J gene TRBJ1-5; D not resolved. The CDR3 totals 14 residues. The ends were cut back, 1 base at V and 3 bases at J, with 7 bases in the middle. Germline loops: CDR1 LGHDT, CDR2 YNNKEL (reference sequence). The CDR3 DNA is TGTGCCAGCAGCCAAGCGAGTACCAATCAGCCCCAGCATTTT. Translating it yields CASSQASTNQPQHF.

V gene TRBV11-3 combines with J gene TRBJ1-2; 8 nucleotides agree with TRBD1. The ends lost 6 bases at V and 4 bases at J; junction bases unmatched: 10. The CDR3 is 15 amino acids. Germline CDR1 reads SGHNT; CDR2 reads YENEEA. The CDR3 DNA follows: TGTGCCAGCAGTTCTACCGGCACAGGGGGCTATGGCTACACCTTC. Translated: CASSSTGTGGYGYTF.

The chain has TRBV6-5 and TRBJ2-7; weak D call: TRBD2 (6 bases). V was pared by 8 bases and J by 2 bases, with 10 bases between. The CDR3 runs to 12 residues. Looked up from germline, CDR1 is MNHEY and CDR2 is SVGAGI. The CDR3 loop is CASGRTTYEQYF. CDR3 nucleotide sequence: TGTGCCAGCGGCAGGACTACCTACGAGCAGTACTTC.

The chain couples TRBV7-2 to TRBJ2-7, with D maybe TRBD2 (5 bases). CDR1 SGHTA and CDR2 FQGNSA come from the germline V gene. This CDR3 has 15 amino acids. Between the trimmed V and J ends, which lost 4 bases and 0 bases, there was a span of 13 bases. The CDR3 coding sequence is TGTGCCAGCAGCTCGAGGGTCTTAAGCTCCTACGAGCAGTACTTC. Translating gives CASSSRVLSSYEQYF.

The chain recombines TRBV10-3 with TRBJ2-3; 11 bases fit TRBD2. This CDR3 has 15 amino acids. From germline, CDR1 is ENHRY and CDR2 SYGVKD. Losses at the gene ends were 4 bases for V and 6 bases for J; bases not matched to a gene: 6. The CDR3 DNA reads as TGTGCCATCAGTGGAGTAGCGGGAGGGCCTGATACGCAGTATTTT. It encodes CAISGVAGGPDTQYF.

This chain joins TRBV6-5 and TRBJ2-2; 7 nucleotides agree with TRBD1. CDR1 MNHEY and CDR2 SVGAGI come from the germline V gene. Trimming at V came to 4 bases and at J to 4 bases, leaving 6 bases not matched to a gene. This CDR3 region has 15 residues. CDR3 bases: TGTGCCAGCAGTTCCCGGACAGGCTTCACCGGGGAGCTGTTTTTT. Protein product: CASSSRTGFTGELFF.

The chain uses TRBV7-2 and TRBJ2-1, with a tentative D call TRBD2 (6 bases). The CDR3 is 16 residues long. Germline V gene data show CDR1 as SGHTA and CDR2 as FQGNSA. With 3 bases removed from V and 13 bases from J, the gap between germline ends came to 25 bases. This chain's CDR3 is CASSLGSAPSALPQFF. As DNA, the CDR3 is TGTGCCAGCAGCTTGGGTTCGGCCCCTAGCGCCTTACCACAGTTCTTC.

This rearrangement joins TRBV5-1 to TRBJ2-5; 7 bases match TRBD2. The CDR3 spans 13 residues. Germline V gene data show CDR1 as SGHRS and CDR2 as YFSETQ. Germline trimming cut 4 bases from V and 7 bases from J; bases unmatched to any gene: 7. The CDR3 sequence: CASSGDYRGTQYF. The CDR3 region has the DNA TGCGCCAGCAGCGGGGACTATAGGGGGACCCAGTACTTC.

As to this clone: Other DNA sequences within the sample encode an identical CDR3. The chain combines TRBV15 with TRBJ2-3, with 9 bases fitting TRBD1. Germline V gene lookup returns CDR1 LNHNV and CDR2 YYDKDF (reference sequence). The V segment lost 2 bases and the J segment 1 base; nucleotides outside the gene matches: 1. The CDR3 has 15 amino acids. The CDR3 bases are TGTGCCACCAGCAGATGGACAGGGGGCACAGATACGCAGTATTTT. Protein: CATSRWTGGTDTQYF.

The chain is built from TRBV24-1 and TRBJ2-5; a possible D gene is TRBD1 (6 bases). The germline V gene encodes CDR1 KGHDR and CDR2 SFDVKD. V was clipped by 10 bases and J by 2 bases, with 16 bases between them. The CDR3 covers 14 residues. DNA of the CDR3: TGTGCCACTGCCCCGGGACACCCTCAAGAGACCCAGTACTTC. Encoded protein: CATAPGHPQETQYF.

This sequence joins TRBV24-1 and TRBJ2-1; 8 bases agree with TRBD2. Germline V gives CDR1 KGHDR, CDR2 SFDVKD. This CDR3 region has 17 residues. V lost 1 base, J lost 5 bases, and 9 bases stayed unmatched. CDR3 in DNA: TGTGCCACCAGTGATTTAGGCGCCCGGGGGGGTAACAATGAGCAGTTCTTC. It translates to CATSDLGARGGNNEQFF.

The CDR3 protein is CASSPVLDTQYF. The DNA for the CDR3 is TGTGCCAGCAGTCCGGTGCTCGATACGCAGTATTTT. The chain uses TRBV2 and TRBJ2-3; D is unresolved. This CDR3 spans 12 amino acids. CDR1 SNHLY and CDR2 FYNNEI come from the germline V gene. With 5 bases removed from V and 6 bases from J, the gap between germline ends came to 9 bases.

This chain joins TRBV5-6 and TRBJ2-1; tentatively, D is TRBD2 (6 bases). The ends were cut back, 1 base at V and 8 bases at J, with 10 bases in the middle. CDR3 length: 13 residues. Looked up from germline, CDR1 is SGHDT and CDR2 is YYEEEE. The CDR3 nucleotides read TGTGCCAGCAGCTTGTGGGGGGAAGATGAGCAGTTCTTC. Translating it yields CASSLWGEDEQFF.

The genes are TRBV3-1 (or the pseudogene TRBV3-2) and TRBJ1-5, with D perhaps TRBD1 (6 bases). The V gene lost 2 bases and the J gene lost 0 bases, with 20 bases spanning the gap. Germline V lookup: CDR1 LGHDT, CDR2 YNNKEL (reference sequence). This CDR3 is built from 19 residues. The CDR3 region has the DNA TGTGCCAGCAGCCAAAGGGGTGACAGGTCCCACTATAGCAATCAGCCCCAGCATTTT. Its protein is CASSQRGDRSHYSNQPQHF.

V is TRBV12-3 or TRBV12-4 and J is TRBJ1-2; TRBD1 might be the D (6 bases). The CDR3 runs 12 residues. Trimming cost V 1 base and J 8 bases, with 8 bases left between them. Here the CDR3 reads CASSLGGPGYTF. DNA of the CDR3: TGTGCCAGCAGTTTAGGGGGGCCGGGCTACACCTTC.

The chain combines TRBV6-6 with TRBJ2-1; D not certain. The ends were cut back, 5 bases at V and 6 bases at J, with 5 bases in the middle. CDR3 length equals 11 residues. Germline V gives CDR1 MNHNY, CDR2 SVGAGI (reference sequence). Here the CDR3 reads CASSTTNEQFF. As DNA, the CDR3 is TGTGCCAGCAGTACAACCAATGAGCAGTTCTTC.